Presented here are 8 T cell receptor beta chains from one specimen sequenced in a study of regulatory T cells in long-lasting Graves disease. CDR3-region Arm-PCR and iRepertoire HTBI primers produced the TCR beta libraries. TCRdb called the multiplex PCR reads again in MiXCR, with one record for every CDR3 protein. Here the sample spans hundreds of thousands of distinct CDR3 sequences, about 17% being singletons. As for time point: newly diagnosed GD, antithyroid drugs for less than 3 months. RNA extracted from PBMCs served as the sequencing template. Separately, the same data were catalogued under a study of T cells in Graves' hyperthyroidism and ophthalmopathy.

Sequenced here: peripheral blood mononuclear cells (PBMCs), sampled at new diagnosis, from a patient treated with antithyroid drugs. These receptors were taken from a woman aged 25 to 39 with Graves disease.

This clonotype was seen repeatedly, ten times or more. The J gene is TRBJ2-7, the V gene TRBV6-2 or TRBV6-3; perhaps D is TRBD1 or TRBD2 (5 bases each). V was shortened by 2 bases and J by 2 bases, with 13 bases between the two germline ends. The CDR3 spans 15 residues. Germline CDR1 and CDR2: MNHEY and SVGEGT. CDR3 loop: CASSYGGISPYEQYF. In nucleotides, the CDR3 is TGTGCCAGCAGTTACGGGGGTATTAGTCCCTACGAGCAGTACTTC.

This clonotype was seen many times. The chain links TRBV20-1 to TRBJ1-5; 8 nucleotides line up with TRBD1. The CDR3 runs 13 residues. After removal of 5 bases from V and 7 bases from J, the junction contained 7 bases not matched to a gene. Germline CDR1 DFQATT, CDR2 SNEGSKA (reference sequence). The CDR3 is CSAQDRAIQPQHF. The CDR3 nucleotides read TGCAGTGCTCAGGACAGGGCCATCCAGCCCCAGCATTTT.

This clonotype was observed at least ten times. The rearrangement links TRBV28 to TRBJ1-2; D call uncertain. Germline V gene data show CDR1 as MDHEN and CDR2 as SYDVKM. The CDR3 extends over 12 amino acids. V lost 10 bases, J lost 0 bases, and 9 bases lay in between. CDR3 in amino acids: CAISTANYGYTF. The DNA of the CDR3 is TGTGCCATCTCTACAGCTAACTATGGCTACACCTTC.

This clonotype was detected a few times. This sequence joins TRBV12-3 or TRBV12-4 and TRBJ1-1; 10 bases are shared with TRBD1. J was trimmed by 3 bases and V by 6 bases; bases with no gene match: 4. CDR3 length: 14 amino acids. For the CDR3, the DNA is TGTGCCAGCAGGGATGGACAGGGGGACACTGAAGCTTTCTTT. It yields the protein CASRDGQGDTEAFF.

This clonotype was observed many times. The chain links TRBV9 to TRBJ2-1, with D maybe TRBD1 (5 bases). Trimming cost V 0 bases and J 6 bases, with 7 bases left between them. The CDR3 covers 13 residues. Germline CDR1 is SGDLS and CDR2 is YYNGEE. CDR3 in amino acids: CASSVGGINEQFF. CDR3 in DNA: TGTGCCAGCAGCGTAGGGGGCATCAATGAGCAGTTCTTC.

Ten or more counts support this clonotype. This chain links TRBV6-2 or TRBV6-3 with TRBJ1-2, with D perhaps matching TRBD1 (6 bases). With 2 bases removed from V and 6 bases from J, the gap between germline ends came to 16 bases. The CDR3 extends over 15 amino acids. Germline V gives CDR1 MNHEY, CDR2 SVGEGT. The CDR3 sequence: CASSYLPTGLDGYTF. The CDR3 region has the DNA TGTGCCAGCAGTTACCTTCCGACAGGTCTTGATGGCTACACCTTC.

This clonotype was counted at least ten times. The V and J genes are TRBV28 and TRBJ1-6; D is perhaps TRBD1 (6 bases). This CDR3 contains 14 residues. Germline lookup yields CDR1 MDHEN and CDR2 SYDVKM. With 5 bases removed from V and 5 bases from J, the gap between germline ends came to 10 bases. The CDR3 DNA sequence: TGTGCCAGCAGTCCCAGGGGAAATAATTCACCCCTCCACTTT. Translated, it gives CASSPRGNNSPLHF.

This clonotype came up a few times. One base away lies a much larger clone, so this may be a sequencing read error. This rearrangement joins TRBV7-8 to TRBJ1-2; a weak D match, TRBD1 (5 bases). V was pared by 4 bases and J by 3 bases, with 12 bases between. CDR1 SGHVS and CDR2 FQNEAQ come from the germline V gene. The CDR3 consists of 14 residues. The CDR3 DNA reads TGTGCCAGCAGCTCCCGGGGGGAGTACTATGGCTACACCTTC. Translating gives CASSSRGEYYGYTF.